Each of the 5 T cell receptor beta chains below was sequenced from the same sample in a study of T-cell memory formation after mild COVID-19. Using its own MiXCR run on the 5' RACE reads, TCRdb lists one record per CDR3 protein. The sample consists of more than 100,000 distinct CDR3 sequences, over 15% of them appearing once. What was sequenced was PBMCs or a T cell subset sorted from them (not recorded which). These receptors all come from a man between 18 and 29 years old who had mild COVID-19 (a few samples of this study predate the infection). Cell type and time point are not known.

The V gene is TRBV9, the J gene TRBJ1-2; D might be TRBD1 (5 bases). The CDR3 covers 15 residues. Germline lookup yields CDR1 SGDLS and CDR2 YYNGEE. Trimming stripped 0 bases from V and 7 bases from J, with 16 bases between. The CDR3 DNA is TGTGCCAGCAGCGTAGCCGGCAGCACCGGGGGTGGCTACACCTTC. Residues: CASSVAGSTGGGYTF.

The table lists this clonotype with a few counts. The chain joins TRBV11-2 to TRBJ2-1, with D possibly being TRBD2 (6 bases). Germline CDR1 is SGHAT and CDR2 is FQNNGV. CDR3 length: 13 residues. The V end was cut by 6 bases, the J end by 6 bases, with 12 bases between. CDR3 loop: CASSSRLVNEQFF. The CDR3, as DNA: TGTGCCAGCAGTTCGAGACTAGTCAATGAGCAGTTCTTC.

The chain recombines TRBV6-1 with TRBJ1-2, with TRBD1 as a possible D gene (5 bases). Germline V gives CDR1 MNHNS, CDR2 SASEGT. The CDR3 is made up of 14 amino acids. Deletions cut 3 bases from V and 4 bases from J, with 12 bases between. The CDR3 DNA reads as TGTGCCAGCAGTGAGGGGGAAGGAGGCTATGGCTACACCTTC. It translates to CASSEGEGGYGYTF.

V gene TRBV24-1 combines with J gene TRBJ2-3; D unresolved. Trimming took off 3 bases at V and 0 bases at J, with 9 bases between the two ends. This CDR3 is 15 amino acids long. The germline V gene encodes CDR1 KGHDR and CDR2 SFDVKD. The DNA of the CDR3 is TGTGCCACCAGTGATGCAACGGACAGCACAGATACGCAGTATTTT. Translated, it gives CATSDATDSTDTQYF.

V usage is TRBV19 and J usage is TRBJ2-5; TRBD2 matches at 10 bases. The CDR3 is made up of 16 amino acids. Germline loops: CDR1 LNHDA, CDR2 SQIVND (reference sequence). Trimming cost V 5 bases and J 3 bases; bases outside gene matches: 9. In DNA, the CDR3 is TGTGCCAGTAGTTCCCGTACTAGCGGGGCTAAAGAGACCCAGTACTTC. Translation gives CASSSRTSGAKETQYF.